The 10 T cell receptor beta chains presented below share a single source sample, sequenced in a study of T cell responses to AZD1222 COVID-19 vaccine. Libraries were prepared by immunoSEQ multiplex PCR; TCRdb keeps only in-frame clonotypes and omits some of them. The sample has roughly 180,000 clones, 90% to 95% seen once; the top ten hold around 1.6%. The material sequenced was peripheral blood, taken 28 days after the second AZD1222 dose. These receptor sequences come from an adult who received the AZD1222 COVID-19 vaccine.

The chain joins TRBV7-2 to TRBJ2-4, with 11 bases aligning to TRBD1. V lost 0 bases to trimming and J lost 4 bases; unmatched junction nucleotides: 2. The CDR3 runs to 16 residues. Germline loops: CDR1 SGHTA, CDR2 FQGNSA. As DNA, the CDR3 is TGTGCCAGCAGCTTAGCGGGGACAGGGGGAAAAAACATTCAGTACTTC. Its protein product is CASSLAGTGGKNIQYF.

This rearrangement joins TRBV14 to TRBJ2-1; D gene ambiguous. Germline V gene data show CDR1 as SGHDN and CDR2 as FVKESK. Trimming stripped 3 bases from V and 6 bases from J, with 9 bases between. The CDR3 totals 13 residues. As DNA, the CDR3 is TGTGCCAGCAGCCAGGTAGGGCGCAATGAGCAGTTCTTC. Amino acids: CASSQVGRNEQFF.

The CDR3 region is CAWSYQGRATEAFF. CDR3 DNA sequence: TGTGCCTGGAGTTACCAGGGGAGGGCCACTGAAGCTTTCTTT. The rearrangement joins TRBV30 to TRBJ1-1; D may be TRBD1 (6 bases). V was pared by 2 bases and J by 4 bases, with 14 bases between. The CDR3 runs to 14 residues. Germline values: CDR1 GTSNPN, CDR2 SVGIG (reference sequence).

The chain carries TRBV6-4 and TRBJ2-3, with 10 bases that match TRBD2. This CDR3 is 16 amino acids long. Germline CDR1 MRHNA, CDR2 SNTAGT. The V gene end was trimmed by 4 bases and the J gene end by 5 bases; junction bases not matched to a gene: 9. The chain's CDR3 is CASSARAGGPGDTQYF. The CDR3 DNA reads TGTGCCAGCAGTGCTCGAGCGGGGGGGCCGGGAGATACGCAGTATTTT.

This rearrangement joins TRBV7-9 to TRBJ1-6; 8 nucleotides match TRBD1. V shed 7 bases and J 8 bases; nucleotides not matched to a gene: 7. This CDR3 has 14 residues. Per the germline V gene, CDR1 is SEHNR and CDR2 is FQNEAQ (reference sequence). This CDR3 reads CASNLQGADSPLHF. The CDR3 region has the DNA TGTGCCAGCAACCTGCAGGGGGCTGATTCACCCCTCCACTTT.

The CDR3 region is CASSLQGAYNEQFF. CDR3 DNA: TGTGCCAGCAGCTTACAGGGGGCTTACAATGAGCAGTTCTTC. V gene TRBV7-3 combines with J gene TRBJ2-1, with 8 positions matching TRBD1. Germline V CDR1 and CDR2: SGHTA, FQGTGA. Trimming cost V 2 bases and J 4 bases; bases outside gene matches: 1. The CDR3 sequence is 14 residues long.

J is TRBJ1-3 and V is TRBV5-1; D gene unclear. V was cut by 3 bases and J by 0 bases, with 7 bases left in between. This CDR3 region has 14 residues. CDR1 SGHRS and CDR2 YFSETQ come from the germline V gene. CDR3 loop: CASSSEISGNTIYF. CDR3 nucleotide sequence: TGCGCCAGCAGCTCTGAGATCTCTGGAAACACCATATATTTT. The complete variable domain, with remaining parts taken from reference TRBV5-1 and TRBJ1-3, reads KAGVTQTPRYLIKTRGQQVTLSCSPISGHRSVSWYQQTPGQGLQFLFEYFSETQRNKGNFPGRFSGRQFSNSRSEMNVSTLELGDSALYLCASSSEISGNTIYFGEGSWLTVV.

This rearrangement joins TRBV6-1 to TRBJ1-4, with TRBD1 as a possible D gene (5 bases). This CDR3 comprises 14 residues. The V end was cut by 2 bases, the J end by 8 bases, with 12 bases between. Germline V gives CDR1 MNHNS, CDR2 SASEGT. CDR3 in amino acids: CASSEIMGREKLFF. The CDR3, as DNA: TGTGCCAGCAGTGAAATCATGGGACGGGAAAAACTGTTTTTT.

The genes are TRBV11-2 and TRBJ1-3; 8 positions agree with TRBD1. Per germline, CDR1 SGHAT and CDR2 FQNNGV. V was pared by 5 bases and J by 4 bases, with 7 bases of the junction left unmatched. The CDR3 is made up of 15 amino acids. This chain's CDR3 is CASSPPGGAGNTIYF. In DNA form, the CDR3 reads TGTGCCAGCAGCCCCCCAGGGGGCGCCGGAAACACCATATATTTT.

The rearrangement links TRBV5-1 to TRBJ2-2, with D uncertain. The CDR3 sequence is 15 residues long. V was shortened by 4 bases and J by 7 bases, with 17 bases between the two germline ends. The germline gives CDR1 SGHRS, CDR2 YFSETQ. The CDR3 reads CASSPSGKTGGELFF. The CDR3 nucleotides read TGCGCCAGCAGCCCGTCTGGGAAGACCGGCGGGGAGCTGTTTTTT.